The TCR beta chain described here comes from a study of T cell clusters in autoimmune cytopenias. Looking at the study overall: Per sample, median TRB depth was 51,575 reads, yielding a median about 2,500 distinct clonotypes. Study-wide results and caveats: TRB repertoire shifts in secondary cytopenia and chronic lymphocytic leukemia mostly reflected lymphoma, not autoimmunity. Active autoimmune hepatitis patients had approximately 3-fold fewer exclusive TRB clusters than healthy donors.

This clonotype is deemed medium-sized (0.01 to 0.1%) by its frequency. Its antigen is still unknown. Multiplex touch-down PCR amplified TRB using TRB-A and TRB-B pools in one tube. TCRdb derives one entry per CDR3 protein from the multiplex PCR reads, leaving out DNA. The record lists around 9,700 distinct CDR3 sequences, of which the ten most abundant hold under 5%. TRB was amplified from 250 ng of peripheral blood genomic DNA per sample. This CDR3 region has 12 residues. The V gene's germline CDR1 is MNHEY and CDR2 SMNVEV (reference sequence). The same sample was also studied in work on T cell repertoires in aging, cancer and after chemotherapy. That paper notes: Untreated cancer patients had significantly lower blood TCR diversity than age-matched healthy donors.

The clonotype originates from a human donor in good health. V usage is TRBV27 and J usage is TRBJ1-4; without DNA, the TCRdb call of TRBD1 cannot be checked. The sample consisted of peripheral blood. The CDR3 protein is CASSTIRGELFF.